One TCR beta chain is described in this entry. TRB was amplified from about 260-540 ng of blood genomic DNA. This sample was included in a study of T and B cells in COVID-19 patients. On the study more broadly: Peripheral blood came from COVID-19 patients with active infection or after recovery.

Multiplex PCR with BIOMED2 TRB-A/B primer pools amplified TRB rearrangements. A single record per CDR3 protein comes from TCRdb applying MiXCR to the multiplex PCR reads. Altogether about 690 distinct CDR3 sequences are present, about 30% being singletons, with the ten largest covering roughly a third. Germline CDR1 reads SGHKS; CDR2 reads YYEKEE (reference sequence). The CDR3 length is 17 residues. J was trimmed by 8 bases and V by 0 bases; bases with no gene match: 9. The chain is built from TRBV5-5 and TRBJ1-6, with 9 nucleotides matching TRBD1. The sequence was obtained from a human donor with active COVID-19. Sequenced sample: blood. The CDR3 protein is CASSLGATGGIYSPLHF. CDR3 coding DNA: TGTGCCAGCAGCTTGGGGGCCACAGGGGGCATATATTCACCCCTCCACTTT.